Listed below are T cell receptor beta chains from one sample, sequenced in a study of beta chain features in type 1 diabetes. Only in-frame clones appear in the TCRdb table, and some are missing; sequencing was by immunoSEQ multiplex PCR. The data hold roughly 370,000 clones, with approximately 15% observed a single time. What was sequenced was naive CD4+ T cells from blood. The source is a man aged 25-45 years in good health. CDR3s include the opening cysteine and the closing phenylalanine or tryptophan. A D gene is named only where the DNA matches it firmly. The size of a clone is reported for some rows only, either as once, few or many, or as a class for expanded clones.

V gene: TRBV5-1; clone size: NA; D gene: NA; J gene: TRBJ2-5; CDR3 protein: CASSPSPVETQYF; CDR3 DNA: TGCGCCAGCAGCCCGTCCCCCGTGGAGACCCAGTACTTC
V gene: TRBV25-1; clone size: NA; D gene: NA; J gene: TRBJ1-3; CDR3 protein: CASSESISGNTIYF; CDR3 DNA: TGTGCCAGCAGTGAATCGATCTCTGGAAACACCATATATTTT
V gene: TRBV5-1; clone size: once; D gene: TRBD2; J gene: TRBJ2-5; CDR3 protein: CASSSGTSRETQYF; CDR3 DNA: TGCGCCAGCAGCTCAGGGACTAGCCGAGAGACCCAGTACTTC
V gene: TRBV4-1; clone size: few; D gene: NA; J gene: TRBJ2-1; CDR3 protein: CASSQSVRAYNEQFF; CDR3 DNA: TGCGCCAGCAGCCAATCGGTCAGAGCCTACAATGAGCAGTTCTTC
V gene: TRBV6-1; clone size: NA; D gene: TRBD1; J gene: TRBJ2-4; CDR3 protein: CASREMGQATLVNF; CDR3 DNA: TGTGCCAGCAGAGAGATGGGACAGGCTACGCTTGTAAACTTC
V gene: TRBV27; clone size: NA; D gene: NA; J gene: TRBJ1-2; CDR3 protein: CASSPKTYNYGYTF; CDR3 DNA: TGTGCCAGCAGTCCCAAAACCTACAACTATGGCTACACCTTC
V gene: TRBV12-5; clone size: NA; D gene: TRBD1; J gene: TRBJ2-1; CDR3 protein: CASGIFQGVGEQFF; CDR3 DNA: TGTGCTAGTGGGATATTTCAGGGGGTAGGTGAGCAGTTCTTC
V gene: TRBV9; clone size: few; D gene: TRBD1; J gene: TRBJ2-5; CDR3 protein: CASTPGDRVTETQYF; CDR3 DNA: TGTGCCAGCACCCCGGGCGACAGGGTTACAGAGACCCAGTACTTC
V gene: TRBV4-3; clone size: few; D gene: NA; J gene: TRBJ1-2; CDR3 protein: CASSQGVLLDYGYTF; CDR3 DNA: TGCGCCAGCAGCCAAGGCGTCTTGCTCGACTATGGCTACACCTTC
V gene: TRBV7-9; clone size: NA; D gene: NA; J gene: TRBJ1-5; CDR3 protein: CASSPDAINQPQHF; CDR3 DNA: TGTGCCAGCAGCCCCGACGCCATCAATCAGCCCCAGCATTTT
V gene: TRBV13; clone size: few; D gene: NA; J gene: TRBJ2-1; CDR3 protein: CASSSPINEQFF; CDR3 DNA: TGTGCCAGCAGCTCCCCTATAAATGAGCAGTTCTTC
V gene: TRBV5-1; clone size: few; D gene: TRBD2; J gene: TRBJ2-1; CDR3 protein: CASSLVAGGPLTYNEQFF; CDR3 DNA: TGCGCCAGCAGCTTGGTCGCGGGAGGTCCCCTAACCTACAATGAGCAGTTCTTC
V gene: TRBV6-5; clone size: few; D gene: NA; J gene: TRBJ2-6; CDR3 protein: CASSLPDGANVLTF; CDR3 DNA: TGTGCCAGCAGTCTCCCGGACGGGGCCAACGTCCTGACTTTC
V gene: TRBV21-1; clone size: many; D gene: NA; J gene: TRBJ2-1; CDR3 protein: CASSKGKKSGRDNEQFF; CDR3 DNA: TGTGCCAGCAGCAAAGGGAAGAAGAGCGGGAGGGATAATGAGCAGTTCTTC
V gene: TRBV30; clone size: many; D gene: TRBD1; J gene: TRBJ2-1; CDR3 protein: CAWRGGQVALNEQFF; CDR3 DNA: TGTGCCTGGAGAGGGGGACAGGTTGCTCTCAATGAGCAGTTCTTC
V gene: TRBV19; clone size: NA; D gene: NA; J gene: TRBJ1-2; CDR3 protein: CASTTGEFYYGYTF; CDR3 DNA: TGTGCCAGTACCACTGGGGAGTTCTACTATGGCTACACCTTC
V gene: TRBV29-1; clone size: NA; D gene: NA; J gene: TRBJ1-2; CDR3 protein: CSVEDLPGGYGYTF; CDR3 DNA: TGCAGCGTTGAAGATCTTCCGGGAGGGTATGGCTACACCTTC
V gene: TRBV7-2; clone size: NA; D gene: NA; J gene: TRBJ2-4; CDR3 protein: CASSLGPPNPPAKNIQYF; CDR3 DNA: TGTGCCAGCAGCTTAGGTCCCCCAAATCCTCCAGCCAAAAACATTCAGTACTTC
V gene: TRBV9; clone size: NA; D gene: NA; J gene: TRBJ2-1; CDR3 protein: CASSVGSSYNEQFF; CDR3 DNA: TGTGCCAGCAGCGTGGGGAGCTCCTACAATGAGCAGTTCTTC
V gene: TRBV25-1; clone size: few; D gene: NA; J gene: TRBJ2-5; CDR3 protein: CASSEYRRQETQYF; CDR3 DNA: TGTGCCAGCAGTGAATACCGCAGACAAGAGACCCAGTACTTC
V gene: TRBV9; clone size: NA; D gene: TRBD2; J gene: TRBJ2-1; CDR3 protein: CASSVVSGVNEQFF; CDR3 DNA: TGTGCCAGCAGCGTAGTTAGCGGGGTCAATGAGCAGTTCTTC
V gene: TRBV4-3; clone size: NA; D gene: NA; J gene: TRBJ2-3; CDR3 protein: CASSQVSPGGLSLRDTQYF; CDR3 DNA: TGCGCCAGCAGCCAAGTCTCGCCCGGGGGGCTCTCCCTGCGAGATACGCAGTATTTT
V gene: TRBV6-5; clone size: few; D gene: NA; J gene: TRBJ2-7; CDR3 protein: CASKVGGSYEQYF; CDR3 DNA: TGTGCCAGCAAGGTAGGGGGCTCCTACGAGCAGTACTTC
V gene: TRBV6-5; clone size: NA; D gene: TRBD1; J gene: TRBJ2-1; CDR3 protein: CASQMTGGSYNEQFF; CDR3 DNA: TGTGCCAGCCAAATGACAGGGGGTTCCTACAATGAGCAGTTCTTC
V gene: TRBV7-9; clone size: NA; D gene: NA; J gene: TRBJ1-2; CDR3 protein: CASSLVANGYTF; CDR3 DNA: TGTGCCAGCAGCTTAGTAGCTAATGGCTACACCTTC
V gene: TRBV13; clone size: few; D gene: TRBD2; J gene: TRBJ2-5; CDR3 protein: CASIHTGLAGQETQYF; CDR3 DNA: TGTGCCAGCATCCACACGGGACTAGCGGGGCAAGAGACCCAGTACTTC
V gene: TRBV7-8; clone size: NA; D gene: NA; J gene: TRBJ2-1; CDR3 protein: CASSPTMGFNNEQFF; CDR3 DNA: TGTGCCAGCAGCCCCACTATGGGGTTCAACAATGAGCAGTTCTTC
V gene: TRBV2; clone size: few; D gene: NA; J gene: TRBJ1-2; CDR3 protein: CASKIGGSGYTF; CDR3 DNA: TGTGCCAGCAAGATAGGGGGTTCTGGCTACACCTTC
V gene: TRBV30; clone size: few; D gene: NA; J gene: TRBJ1-5; CDR3 protein: CAWRQGPNQPQHF; CDR3 DNA: TGTGCCTGGAGACAGGGACCTAATCAGCCCCAGCATTTT
V gene: TRBV15; clone size: NA; D gene: NA; J gene: TRBJ1-2; CDR3 protein: CATSRDRYGYTF; CDR3 DNA: TGTGCCACCAGCAGAGACAGGTATGGCTACACCTTC
V gene: TRBV4-1; clone size: NA; D gene: TRBD2; J gene: TRBJ2-3; CDR3 protein: CASSQDQTSGDTQYF; CDR3 DNA: TGCGCCAGCAGCCAAGATCAAACTAGCGGAGATACGCAGTATTTT
V gene: TRBV7-9; clone size: NA; D gene: NA; J gene: TRBJ2-1; CDR3 protein: CANLGSYNEQFF; CDR3 DNA: TGTGCCAACCTGGGATCCTACAATGAGCAGTTCTTC
V gene: TRBV6-5; clone size: NA; D gene: TRBD1; J gene: TRBJ2-5; CDR3 protein: CASSYAPGQAQETQYF; CDR3 DNA: TGTGCCAGCAGTTACGCGCCGGGACAGGCCCAAGAGACCCAGTACTTC
V gene: TRBV4-1; clone size: NA; D gene: TRBD2; J gene: TRBJ2-1; CDR3 protein: CASSQSLAGGYNEQFF; CDR3 DNA: TGCGCCAGCAGCCAATCACTAGCGGGGGGCTACAATGAGCAGTTCTTC
V gene: TRBV7-9; clone size: NA; D gene: NA; J gene: TRBJ1-1; CDR3 protein: CASSLVRDSAFF; CDR3 DNA: TGTGCCAGCAGCTTAGTCCGGGACTCAGCTTTCTTT
V gene: TRBV5-1; clone size: few; D gene: NA; J gene: TRBJ2-1; CDR3 protein: CASSLKGDNEQFF; CDR3 DNA: TGCGCCAGCAGCTTGAAAGGGGACAATGAGCAGTTCTTC
V gene: TRBV19; clone size: few; D gene: NA; J gene: TRBJ2-1; CDR3 protein: CASSQVFPNEQFF; CDR3 DNA: TGTGCCAGTAGCCAGGTCTTTCCAAATGAGCAGTTCTTC
V gene: TRBV6-5; clone size: NA; D gene: NA; J gene: TRBJ1-1; CDR3 protein: CASSYRGNEAFF; CDR3 DNA: TGTGCCAGCAGTTACCGGGGGAACGAAGCTTTCTTT
V gene: TRBV5-1; clone size: few; D gene: NA; J gene: TRBJ2-7; CDR3 protein: CASSPGHGTYEQYF; CDR3 DNA: TGCGCCAGCAGCCCGGGACATGGGACCTACGAGCAGTACTTC
V gene: TRBV15; clone size: NA; D gene: NA; J gene: TRBJ1-4; CDR3 protein: CATSRVAEKLFF; CDR3 DNA: TGTGCCACCAGCAGAGTGGCCGAAAAACTGTTTTTT
V gene: TRBV29-1; clone size: few; D gene: NA; J gene: TRBJ1-1; CDR3 protein: CSARAGVGYTEAFF; CDR3 DNA: TGCAGCGCCCGAGCGGGGGTCGGTTACACTGAAGCTTTCTTT
V gene: TRBV2; clone size: NA; D gene: NA; J gene: TRBJ2-7; CDR3 protein: CASRGDGSYEQYF; CDR3 DNA: TGTGCCAGCCGCGGGGACGGCTCCTACGAGCAGTACTTC
V gene: TRBV9; clone size: NA; D gene: NA; J gene: TRBJ2-2; CDR3 protein: CASSNRVVPNTGELFF; CDR3 DNA: TGTGCCAGCAGCAACCGGGTCGTCCCGAACACCGGGGAGCTGTTTTTT
V gene: TRBV4-1; clone size: once; D gene: NA; J gene: TRBJ2-2; CDR3 protein: CASSQGQLNTGELFF; CDR3 DNA: TGCGCCAGCAGCCAAGGACAGTTAAACACCGGGGAGCTGTTTTTT
V gene: TRBV7-6; clone size: few; D gene: NA; J gene: TRBJ2-1; CDR3 protein: CASSSPTPAYNEQFF; CDR3 DNA: TGTGCCAGCAGCTCTCCTACTCCGGCCTACAATGAGCAGTTCTTC
V gene: TRBV18; clone size: NA; D gene: NA; J gene: TRBJ2-2; CDR3 protein: CASYPDTNTGELFF; CDR3 DNA: TGTGCCAGCTACCCCGACACAAACACCGGGGAGCTGTTTTTT
V gene: TRBV19; clone size: NA; D gene: NA; J gene: TRBJ2-2; CDR3 protein: CASSMGGTGELFF; CDR3 DNA: TGTGCCAGTAGTATGGGAGGCACCGGGGAGCTGTTTTTT
V gene: TRBV18; clone size: few; D gene: TRBD1; J gene: TRBJ1-1; CDR3 protein: CASSPLGQGATEAFF; CDR3 DNA: TGTGCCAGCTCACCACTCGGACAGGGGGCCACTGAAGCTTTCTTT
V gene: TRBV29-1; clone size: few; D gene: NA; J gene: TRBJ2-1; CDR3 protein: CSVEGPFYNEQFF; CDR3 DNA: TGCAGCGTTGAAGGGCCGTTTTACAATGAGCAGTTCTTC
V gene: TRBV6-5; clone size: few; D gene: NA; J gene: TRBJ2-5; CDR3 protein: CASSNGETQYF; CDR3 DNA: TGTGCCAGCAGCAACGGGGAGACCCAGTACTTC